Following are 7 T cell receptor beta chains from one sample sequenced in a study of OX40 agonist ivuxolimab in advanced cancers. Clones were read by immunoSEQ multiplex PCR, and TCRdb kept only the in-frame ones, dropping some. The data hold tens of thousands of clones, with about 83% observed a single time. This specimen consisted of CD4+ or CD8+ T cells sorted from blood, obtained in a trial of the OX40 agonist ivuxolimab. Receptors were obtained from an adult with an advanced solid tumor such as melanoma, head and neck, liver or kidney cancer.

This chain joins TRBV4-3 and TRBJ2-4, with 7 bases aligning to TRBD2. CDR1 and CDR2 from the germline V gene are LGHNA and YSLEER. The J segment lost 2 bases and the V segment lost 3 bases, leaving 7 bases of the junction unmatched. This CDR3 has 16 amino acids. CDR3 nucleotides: TGCGCCAGCAGCCAGGGGGAGGGTATTTCCAAAAACATTCAGTACTTC. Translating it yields CASSQGEGISKNIQYF.

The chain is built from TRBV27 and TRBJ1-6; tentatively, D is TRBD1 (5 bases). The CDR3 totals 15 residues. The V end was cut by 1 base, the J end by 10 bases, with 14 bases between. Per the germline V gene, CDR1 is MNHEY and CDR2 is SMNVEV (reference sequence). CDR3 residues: CASSLFTGDGSPLHF. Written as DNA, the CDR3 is TGTGCCAGCAGTTTATTTACGGGGGATGGATCACCCCTCCACTTT.

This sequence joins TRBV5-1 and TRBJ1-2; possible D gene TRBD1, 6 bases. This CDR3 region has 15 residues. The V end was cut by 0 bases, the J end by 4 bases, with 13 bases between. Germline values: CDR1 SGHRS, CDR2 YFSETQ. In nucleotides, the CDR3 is TGCGCCAGCAGCTTGGTGGCAGGGGCTGGCTATGGCTACACCTTC. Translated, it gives CASSLVAGAGYGYTF.

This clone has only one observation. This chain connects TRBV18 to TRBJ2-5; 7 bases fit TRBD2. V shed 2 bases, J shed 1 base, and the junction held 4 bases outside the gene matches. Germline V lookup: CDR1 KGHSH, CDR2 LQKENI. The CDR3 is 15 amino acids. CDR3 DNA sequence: TGTGCCAGCTCACCAACGACTAGCTCCCAAGAGACCCAGTACTTC. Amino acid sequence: CASSPTTSSQETQYF.

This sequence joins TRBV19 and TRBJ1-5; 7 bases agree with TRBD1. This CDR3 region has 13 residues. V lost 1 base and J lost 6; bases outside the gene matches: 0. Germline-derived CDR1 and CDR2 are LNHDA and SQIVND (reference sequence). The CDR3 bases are TGTGCCAGTAGTATAGGGGACAGTCAGCCCCAGCATTTT. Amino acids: CASSIGDSQPQHF.

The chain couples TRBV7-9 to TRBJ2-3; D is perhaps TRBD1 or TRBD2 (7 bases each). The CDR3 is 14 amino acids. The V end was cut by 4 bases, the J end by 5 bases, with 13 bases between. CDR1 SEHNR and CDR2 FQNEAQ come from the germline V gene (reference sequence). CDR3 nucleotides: TGTGCCAGCAGCTCCAGGGGGGGTGAAGATACGCAGTATTTT. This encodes CASSSRGGEDTQYF.

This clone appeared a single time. The CDR3 loop reads CAISDGTGYEQYF. The CDR3 nucleotides are TGTGCCATCAGTGACGGGACAGGATACGAGCAGTACTTC. V gene TRBV10-3 combines with J gene TRBJ2-7; 8 bases are shared with TRBD1. This CDR3 has 13 residues. The V gene end was trimmed by 3 bases and the J gene end by 4 bases; junction bases not matched to a gene: 2. Per the germline V gene, CDR1 is ENHRY and CDR2 is SYGVKD.